One and the same sample provided the 27 T cell receptor beta chains below, sequenced in a study of T cell responses to AZD1222 COVID-19 vaccine. Produced via immunoSEQ multiplex PCR; TCRdb's table is partial and in-frame only. This sample yields some 92,000 clones, of which about 90% are seen a single time; less than 8% belongs to the top ten. Source: peripheral blood, taken on day 0 of AZD1222 vaccination. The origin of the receptors is an adult in good health.

The chain couples TRBV7-8 to TRBJ1-1; 7 positions match TRBD1. Germline values: CDR1 SGHVS, CDR2 FQNEAQ. This CDR3 is 13 amino acids long. Trimming removed 1 base from V and 7 bases from J; junction bases left unmatched: 3. Here the CDR3 reads CASSLDRTGEAFF. In nucleotides, the CDR3 is TGTGCCAGCAGCTTAGACAGGACAGGTGAAGCTTTCTTT.

This clone occurred a few times. V and J are TRBV7-6 and TRBJ2-1; 8 bases match TRBD2. There are 14 residues in the CDR3. J gave up 8 bases and V 5 bases, and 8 bases lay outside the gene matches. Germline CDR1 reads SGHVS; CDR2 reads FNYEAQ. CDR3 DNA sequence: TGTGCCAGCAGCCTAAACGGGGGGGCCGATGAGCAGTTCTTC. This gives the protein CASSLNGGADEQFF. The entire variable domain, with the rest obtained from reference TRBV7-6 and TRBJ2-1, is as follows: GAGVSQSPRYKVTKRGQDVALRCDPISGHVSLYWYRQALGQGPEFLTYFNYEAQQDKSGLPNDRFSAERPEGSISTLTIQRTEQRDSAMYRCASSLNGGADEQFFGPGTRLTVL.

This clone was detected once. The rearrangement uses TRBV9 and TRBJ1-2; D call uncertain. This CDR3 has 10 amino acids. V shed 3 bases and J shed 10 bases, with 7 bases lying between them. CDR1 is SGDLS, CDR2 YYNGEE, per germline. The CDR3 DNA is TGTGCCAGCAGCGGAGTACTCTACACCTTC. Protein: CASSGVLYTF.

The V and J genes are TRBV5-4 and TRBJ1-1; the D is unclear. V was trimmed by 0 bases and J by 5 bases, leaving 14 bases between them. Germline CDR1 SGHNT, CDR2 YYREEE (reference sequence). The CDR3 is 15 amino acids. CDR3 sequence: CASSLDWRVETEAFF. The CDR3 DNA follows: TGTGCCAGCAGCTTGGATTGGAGGGTTGAGACTGAAGCTTTCTTT.

In DNA form, the CDR3 reads TGTGCCAGCAGTCCCGGGACGGCGAACACTGAAGCTTTCTTT. This translates into CASSPGTANTEAFF. The rearrangement joins TRBV27 to TRBJ1-1; D is perhaps TRBD1 (5 bases). Germline V gene lookup returns CDR1 MNHEY and CDR2 SMNVEV (reference sequence). The length of the CDR3 is 14 residues. The V end was cut by 5 bases, the J end by 1 base, with 11 bases between.

The genes are TRBV6-6 and TRBJ2-1, with a possible D match to TRBD2 (5 bases). The CDR3 extends over 14 amino acids. V dropped 4 bases and J dropped 8 bases, with 15 bases sitting between them. Germline V gene data show CDR1 as MNHNY and CDR2 as SVGAGI (reference sequence). In DNA form, the CDR3 reads TGTGCCAGCAGTTCCAGCGACGGGATTTATGAGCAGTTCTTC. The encoded protein is CASSSSDGIYEQFF.

The gene calls are TRBV4-1 and TRBJ2-5; 10 nucleotides line up with TRBD2. The CDR3 is 17 amino acids. The germline CDR1 and CDR2 sequences are MGHRA and YSYEKL. J gave up 3 bases and V 4 bases, and 11 bases lay outside the gene matches. CDR3 protein: CASSRDTERGGEETQYF. The CDR3 nucleotides read TGCGCCAGCAGCCGTGACACAGAGCGGGGGGGCGAAGAGACCCAGTACTTC.

The CDR3 DNA follows: TGTGCCAGCAGCTATCGGGGGGGCTCAAGGAACGAGCAGTACTTC. It yields the protein CASSYRGGSRNEQYF. V usage is TRBV11-2 and J usage is TRBJ2-7; TRBD2 aligns across 8 bases. Germline V gene data show CDR1 as SGHAT and CDR2 as FQNNGV. The CDR3 is made up of 15 amino acids. The V and J ends lost 4 bases and 5 bases, in that order; junction bases with no gene match: 10.

This chain connects TRBV6-2 or TRBV6-3 to TRBJ1-2; tentative D call: TRBD1 (6 bases). V was clipped by 2 bases and J by 1 base, with 14 bases between them. Germline V gene sequence: CDR1 MNHEY, CDR2 SVGEGT. The CDR3 is made up of 16 amino acids. The CDR3 DNA reads TGTGCCAGCAGTTACCGAAAGTGGGGGCATAACTATGGCTACACCTTC. It is translated as CASSYRKWGHNYGYTF.

This clone was observed a single time. The chain employs TRBV6-1 and TRBJ2-3; tentatively, D is TRBD1 (6 bases). Trimming removed 3 bases at V and 4 bases at J, with 11 bases between. This CDR3 is 14 amino acids long. Germline V gives CDR1 MNHNS, CDR2 SASEGT. The CDR3 protein is CASSDIQGPDTQYF. The CDR3 DNA follows: TGTGCCAGCAGTGACATCCAGGGGCCAGATACGCAGTATTTT.

This chain uses TRBV27 with TRBJ2-2, with TRBD2 matching over 14 bases. Germline V gene sequence: CDR1 MNHEY, CDR2 SMNVEV (reference sequence). The CDR3 runs 16 residues. J was trimmed by 8 bases and V by 2 bases; bases with no gene match: 4. In DNA form, the CDR3 reads TGTGCCAGCAGTTTAAGACTAGCGGGAGGGGTTGGGGAGCTGTTTTTT. Amino acids: CASSLRLAGGVGELFF.

About this clone: The germline gene is not matched at one end of the junction; a read error may be the cause. This chain links TRBV6-4 with TRBJ2-1; D may be TRBD1 (5 bases). Germline CDR1 is MRHNA and CDR2 is SNTAGT. This CDR3 comprises 16 residues. The chain's CDR3 is CASSASVGRAYNEQFF. CDR3 DNA sequence: TGTGCAAGCAGCGCCTCGGTGGGCAGGGCTTACAATGAGCAGTTCTTC.

The chain employs TRBV11-2 and TRBJ1-5; D may be TRBD1 (6 bases). Germline CDR1 is SGHAT and CDR2 is FQNNGV. Between the trimmed V and J ends, which lost 4 bases and 4 bases, there was a span of 11 bases. This CDR3 comprises 14 residues. The CDR3 nucleotides read TGTGCCAGCAGCTCGGACAGAGGTAATCAGCCCCAGCATTTT. It encodes CASSSDRGNQPQHF.

The chain carries TRBV12-3 or TRBV12-4 and TRBJ1-4; D is unclear. The V gene lost 3 bases and the J gene lost 10 bases, with 12 bases spanning the gap. The CDR3 contains 13 residues. This CDR3 is CASSLEGWGKLFF. CDR3 in DNA: TGTGCCAGCAGTTTGGAGGGTTGGGGAAAACTGTTTTTT.

The chain joins TRBV10-1 to TRBJ2-1; TRBD2 matches 7 bases. The CDR3 has 15 amino acids. Trimming removed 3 bases from V and 7 bases from J; junction bases left unmatched: 9. Looked up from germline, CDR1 is WNHNN and CDR2 is SYGVQD (reference sequence). The CDR3 nucleotides are TGCGCCAGCAGTGACCCGGCGGGAGAGGGGAATGAGCAGTTCTTC. This sequence encodes CASSDPAGEGNEQFF.

The chain has TRBV19 and TRBJ2-7; TRBD2 aligns across 14 bases. Looked up from germline, CDR1 is LNHDA and CDR2 is SQIVND (reference sequence). The CDR3 consists of 15 residues. The V and J ends lost 4 bases and 6 bases, in that order; junction bases with no gene match: 5. Written as DNA, the CDR3 is TGTGCCAGTAGTACCGGGACTAGCGGGAGAGCCGAGCAGTACTTC. This encodes CASSTGTSGRAEQYF.

The chain combines TRBV4-1 with TRBJ1-2, with TRBD1 matching 8 bases. This CDR3 contains 13 residues. Germline V CDR1 and CDR2: MGHRA, YSYEKL. V was pared by 4 bases and J by 7 bases, with 5 bases of the junction left unmatched. The CDR3 DNA reads as TGCGCCAGCAGCCCAAGACAGGGGAGTGGCTACACCTTC. Amino acids: CASSPRQGSGYTF.

The chain carries TRBV5-6 and TRBJ1-4; D is possibly TRBD1 (5 bases). Germline lookup yields CDR1 SGHDT and CDR2 YYEEEE. V was trimmed by 3 bases and J by 12 bases, leaving 18 bases between them. This CDR3 has 14 residues. The CDR3 DNA sequence: TGTGCCAGCAGCTATGGCCTACAGGCCCGGGAACTGTTTTTT. Translating it yields CASSYGLQARELFF.

This sequence joins TRBV6-5 and TRBJ1-6, with D unclear. The length of the CDR3 is 13 residues. The V gene lost 3 bases and the J gene lost 8 bases, with 8 bases spanning the gap. Germline values: CDR1 MNHEY, CDR2 SVGAGI. The CDR3 coding sequence is TGTGCCAGCAGTTATAGTGGGGATTCACCCCTCCACTTT. This gives the protein CASSYSGDSPLHF.

The genes are TRBV2 and TRBJ2-3; tentative D call: TRBD1 (5 bases). The V gene lost 8 bases and the J gene lost 2 bases, with 11 bases spanning the gap. Germline CDR1 reads SNHLY; CDR2 reads FYNNEI. This CDR3 has 13 amino acids. The CDR3 loop is CASLTGTTDTQYF. The CDR3 nucleotides read TGTGCCAGCCTCACAGGAACCACAGATACGCAGTATTTT.

This clone has a handful of counts. J is TRBJ1-2 and V is TRBV4-2; a weak D match, TRBD1 (6 bases). Germline V gene sequence: CDR1 LGHNA, CDR2 YNFKEQ. The CDR3 covers 17 residues. V was pared by 0 bases and J by 3 bases, with 17 bases between. The CDR3 here is CASSQDWGAFGDYGYTF. DNA of the CDR3: TGTGCCAGCAGCCAAGATTGGGGGGCCTTCGGGGACTATGGCTACACCTTC.

The J gene is TRBJ2-5, the V gene TRBV5-4; TRBD2 might be the D (6 bases). The CDR3 has 14 residues. V lost 3 bases to trimming and J lost 0 bases, with 9 bases between them. Germline CDR1 reads SGHNT; CDR2 reads YYREEE (reference sequence). CDR3 sequence reads: CASSSRDYQETQYF. CDR3 DNA: TGTGCCAGCAGCTCCCGGGACTACCAAGAGACCCAGTACTTC.

V and J are TRBV2 and TRBJ1-6; D is uncertain. The V end lost 8 bases, the J end lost 10 bases, and 9 bases lay between the germline ends. Germline V lookup: CDR1 SNHLY, CDR2 FYNNEI. The CDR3 consists of 11 residues. The CDR3 region is CASGSGSPLHF. The CDR3 DNA is TGTGCCAGCGGGTCGGGATCACCCCTCCACTTT.

The chain employs TRBV11-2 and TRBJ1-1; D is perhaps TRBD1 (5 bases). This CDR3 spans 15 amino acids. The ends were cut back, 1 base at V and 2 bases at J, with 11 bases in the middle. CDR1 SGHAT and CDR2 FQNNGV come from the germline V gene. CDR3 sequence: CASSLGPGANTEAFF. Here the CDR3 DNA reads TGTGCCAGCAGCTTAGGTCCCGGGGCAAACACTGAAGCTTTCTTT.

The chain employs TRBV6-4 and TRBJ2-1; 9 bases line up with TRBD1. Germline lookup yields CDR1 MRHNA and CDR2 SNTAGT. The junction had 3 bases not matched to a gene; V was cut back by 0 bases and J by 3 bases. CDR3 length: 16 residues. CDR3 protein: CASSDSRTGDYNEQFF. CDR3 coding DNA: TGTGCCAGCAGTGACTCTAGGACAGGGGACTACAATGAGCAGTTCTTC.

Turning to this clone: Other DNA sequences in the sample encode the same CDR3. The genes are TRBV9 and TRBJ2-3; D remains unclear. Germline loops: CDR1 SGDLS, CDR2 YYNGEE. Trimming cost V 2 bases and J 1 base, with 11 bases left between them. The CDR3 spans 15 residues. CDR3 in amino acids: CASSVEPGRTDTQYF. Written as DNA, the CDR3 is TGTGCCAGCAGCGTTGAGCCCGGACGCACAGATACGCAGTATTTT. Looking up the rest from reference TRBV9 and TRBJ2-3 gives the full variable domain: DSGVTQTPKHLITATGQRVTLRCSPRSGDLSVYWYQQSLDQGLQFLIQYYNGEERAKGNILERFSAQQFPDLHSELNLSSLELGDSALYFCASSVEPGRTDTQYFGPGTRLTVL.

The CDR3, as DNA: TGTGCCAGCAACCGGGACAGGGACCCCCTCTCCTACGAGCAGTACTTC. Translated: CASNRDRDPLSYEQYF. The chain uses TRBV2 and TRBJ2-7; 9 nucleotides match TRBD1. The germline CDR1 and CDR2 sequences are SNHLY and FYNNEI. Trimming removed 7 bases from V and 0 bases from J; junction bases left unmatched: 10. The CDR3 runs 16 residues.